The subject of this entry is one T cell receptor beta chain. Only in-frame clones appear in the TCRdb table, and some are missing; sequencing was by immunoSEQ multiplex PCR. This sample carries about 380,000 clones, just over 95% of them seen once, and the ten largest clones take more than 0.3%. These data come from a study of shared clonotypes between healthy human individuals. The receptor's source is a man aged 25 to 40 in good health. Material for sequencing was memory CD8+ T cells sorted from blood. Stated subset: CD45RO+ cells pooled with CCR7-negative TemRA cells.

The CDR3 coding sequence is TGCGCCAGCAAAGAGGACAGGGGCTCCTATAATTCACCCCTCCACTTT. This encodes CASKEDRGSYNSPLHF. V usage is TRBV5-1 and J usage is TRBJ1-6; TRBD1 aligns across 9 bases. The CDR3 covers 16 residues. Trimming at V came to 6 bases and at J to 0 bases, leaving 4 bases not matched to a gene. Germline CDR1 SGHRS, CDR2 YFSETQ.